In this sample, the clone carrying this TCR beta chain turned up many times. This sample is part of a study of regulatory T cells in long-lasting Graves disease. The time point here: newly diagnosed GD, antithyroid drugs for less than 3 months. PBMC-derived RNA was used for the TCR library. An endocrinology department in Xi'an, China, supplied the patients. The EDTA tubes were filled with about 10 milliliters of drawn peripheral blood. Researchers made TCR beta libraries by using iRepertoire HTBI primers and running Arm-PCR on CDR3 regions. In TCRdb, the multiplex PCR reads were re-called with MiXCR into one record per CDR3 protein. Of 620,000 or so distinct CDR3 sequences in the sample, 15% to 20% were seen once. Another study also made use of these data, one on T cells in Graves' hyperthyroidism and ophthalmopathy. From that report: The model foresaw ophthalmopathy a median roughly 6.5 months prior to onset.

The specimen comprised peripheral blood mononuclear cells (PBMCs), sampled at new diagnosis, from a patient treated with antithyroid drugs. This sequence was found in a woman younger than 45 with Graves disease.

CDR3 protein: CASSFSDGRERDEQFF. The CDR3 coding sequence is TGTGCCAGCAGTTTTTCAGACGGGAGGGAGAGAGATGAGCAGTTCTTC. This sequence joins TRBV12-3 or TRBV12-4 and TRBJ2-1; 8 positions match TRBD2. After removal of 3 bases from V and 8 bases from J, the junction contained 12 bases not matched to a gene. The CDR3 extends over 16 amino acids.